This TCR delta chain was identified in a study of human gamma delta and Vdelta1 T cells. Whole-study findings and limits: Delta One T cells were reportedly polyclonal and broadly cytotoxic against acute myeloid leukemia.

TCRdb redid clone calling on the PCR reads using CATT. The sample comprises about 14,000 delta-chain clones, almost 50% of which are singletons, and roughly 1.6% rests with the top ten. This clone appeared a single time. Antigen unknown. Germline CDR1 is TSWWSYY and CDR2 is QGS. The V and J ends lost 1 base and 3 bases, in that order; junction bases with no gene match: 27. The CDR3 extends over 23 amino acids. This TCR came from a human donor in good health. The sample comprised Vdelta1 gamma-delta T cells from blood grown in culture (DOT cells). This chain joins TRDV1 and TRDJ1; 9 bases line up with TRDD3. CDR3 nucleotides: TGTGCTCTTGGGGAACAAGCGGTCGGCGGGCGAAAGGGGGATACTTTTGGGGCCGATAAACTCATCTTT. This encodes CALGEQAVGGRKGDTFGADKLIF.